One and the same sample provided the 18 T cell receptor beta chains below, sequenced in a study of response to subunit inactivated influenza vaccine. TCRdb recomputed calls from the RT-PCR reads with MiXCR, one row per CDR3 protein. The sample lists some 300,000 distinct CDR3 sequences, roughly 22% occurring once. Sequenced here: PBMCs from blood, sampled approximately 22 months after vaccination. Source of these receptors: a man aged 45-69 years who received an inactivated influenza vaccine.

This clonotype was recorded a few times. The CDR3 protein is CASTPSGWDREDYGYTF. CDR3 coding DNA: TGTGCCAGCACCCCATCGGGCTGGGACAGGGAGGACTATGGCTACACCTTC. The V gene is TRBV6-1, the J gene TRBJ1-2; 9 bases match TRBD1. V shed 7 bases and J 3 bases; nucleotides not matched to a gene: 15. Looked up from germline, CDR1 is MNHNS and CDR2 is SASEGT. The CDR3 contains 17 residues.

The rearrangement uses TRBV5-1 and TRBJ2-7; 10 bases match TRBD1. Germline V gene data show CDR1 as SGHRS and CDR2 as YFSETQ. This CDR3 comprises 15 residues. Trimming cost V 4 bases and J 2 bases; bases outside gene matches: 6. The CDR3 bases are TGCGCCAGCAGCAGGGGACAGGGGCGAACCTACGAGCAGTACTTC. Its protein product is CASSRGQGRTYEQYF.

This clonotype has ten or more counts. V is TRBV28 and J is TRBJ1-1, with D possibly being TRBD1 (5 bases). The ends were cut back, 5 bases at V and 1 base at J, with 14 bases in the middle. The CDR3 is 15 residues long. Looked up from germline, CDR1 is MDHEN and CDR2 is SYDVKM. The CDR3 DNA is TGTGCCAGCAGTCCTTCTCAGGGAGGGAACACTGAAGCTTTCTTT. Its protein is CASSPSQGGNTEAFF.

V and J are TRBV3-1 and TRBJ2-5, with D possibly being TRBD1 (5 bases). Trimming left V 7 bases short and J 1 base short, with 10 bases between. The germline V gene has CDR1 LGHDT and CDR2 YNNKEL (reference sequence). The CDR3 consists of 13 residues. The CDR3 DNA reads TGTGCCAGCAATAGGGGAATCCAAGAGACCCAGTACTTC. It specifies CASNRGIQETQYF.

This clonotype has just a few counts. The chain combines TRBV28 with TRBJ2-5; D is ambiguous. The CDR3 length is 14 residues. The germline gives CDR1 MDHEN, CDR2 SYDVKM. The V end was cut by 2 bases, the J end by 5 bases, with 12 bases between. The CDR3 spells CASSLEETLETQYF. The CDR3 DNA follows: TGTGCCAGCAGTTTAGAGGAGACTCTTGAGACCCAGTACTTC.

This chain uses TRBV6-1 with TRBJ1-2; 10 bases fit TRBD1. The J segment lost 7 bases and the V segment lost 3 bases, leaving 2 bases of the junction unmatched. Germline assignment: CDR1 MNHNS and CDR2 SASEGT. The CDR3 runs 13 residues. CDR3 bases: TGTGCCAGCAGTGACCGGACAGGGGGTGGCTACACCTTC. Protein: CASSDRTGGGYTF.

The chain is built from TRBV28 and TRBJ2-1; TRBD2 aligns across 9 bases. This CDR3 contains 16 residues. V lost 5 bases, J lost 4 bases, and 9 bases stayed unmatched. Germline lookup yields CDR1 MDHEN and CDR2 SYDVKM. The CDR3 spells CASSTVAGGPYNEQFF. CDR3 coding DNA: TGTGCCAGCAGTACCGTGGCGGGAGGGCCTTACAATGAGCAGTTCTTC.

CDR3: CASSATGQPSGANVLTF. The CDR3 bases are TGTGCCAGCAGCGCTACCGGACAGCCCTCTGGGGCCAACGTCCTGACTTTC. The chain joins TRBV5-4 to TRBJ2-6; weak D call: TRBD1 (6 bases). Trimming cost V 4 bases and J 0 bases, with 14 bases left between them. CDR1 is SGHNT and CDR2 is YYREEE in the germline V gene (reference sequence). CDR3 length equals 17 residues.

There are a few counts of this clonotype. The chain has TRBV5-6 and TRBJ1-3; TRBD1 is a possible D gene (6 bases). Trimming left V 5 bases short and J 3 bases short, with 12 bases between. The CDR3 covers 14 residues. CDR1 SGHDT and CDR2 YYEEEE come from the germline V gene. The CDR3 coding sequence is TGTGCCAGCAGACTACAGGGATTTGGAAACACCATATATTTT. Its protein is CASRLQGFGNTIYF.

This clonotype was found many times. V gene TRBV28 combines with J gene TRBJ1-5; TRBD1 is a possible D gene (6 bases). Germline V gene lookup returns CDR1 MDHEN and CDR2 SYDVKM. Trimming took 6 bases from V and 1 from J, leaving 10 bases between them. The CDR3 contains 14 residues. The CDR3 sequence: CASRRQGSNQPQHF. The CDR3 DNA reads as TGTGCCAGCAGACGTCAGGGGAGCAATCAGCCCCAGCATTTT.

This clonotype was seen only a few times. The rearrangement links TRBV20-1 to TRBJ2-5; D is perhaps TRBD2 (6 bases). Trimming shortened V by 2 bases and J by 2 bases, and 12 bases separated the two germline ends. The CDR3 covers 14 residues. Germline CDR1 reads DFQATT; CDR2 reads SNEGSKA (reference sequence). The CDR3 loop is CSARRPGLQETQYF. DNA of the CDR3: TGCAGTGCTAGAAGACCGGGACTTCAAGAGACCCAGTACTTC.

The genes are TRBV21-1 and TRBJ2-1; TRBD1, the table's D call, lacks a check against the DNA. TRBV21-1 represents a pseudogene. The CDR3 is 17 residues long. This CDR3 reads CASSKIYRVCSYNEQFF. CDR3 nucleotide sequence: TGTGCCAGCAGCAAAATCTACAGGGTCTGCTCCTACAATGAGCAGTTCTTC.

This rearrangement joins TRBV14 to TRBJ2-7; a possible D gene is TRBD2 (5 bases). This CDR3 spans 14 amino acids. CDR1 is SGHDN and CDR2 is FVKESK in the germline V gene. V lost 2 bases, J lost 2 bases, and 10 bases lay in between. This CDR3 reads CASSQWTEAYEQYF. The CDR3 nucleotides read TGTGCCAGCAGCCAATGGACGGAGGCCTACGAGCAGTACTTC. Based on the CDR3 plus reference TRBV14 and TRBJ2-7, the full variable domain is EAGVTQFPSHSVIEKGQTVTLRCDPISGHDNLYWYRRVMGKEIKFLLHFVKESKQDESGMPNNRFLAERTGGTYSTLKVQPAELEDSGVYFCASSQWTEAYEQYFGPGTRLTVT.

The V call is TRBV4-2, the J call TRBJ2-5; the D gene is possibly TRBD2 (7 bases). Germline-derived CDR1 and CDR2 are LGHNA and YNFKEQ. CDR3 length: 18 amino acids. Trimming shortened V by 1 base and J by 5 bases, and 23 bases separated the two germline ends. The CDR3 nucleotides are TGTGCCAGCAGCCAAGCACGAGGAATAGGGGGAGGGGACGAGACCCAGTACTTC. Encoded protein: CASSQARGIGGGDETQYF.

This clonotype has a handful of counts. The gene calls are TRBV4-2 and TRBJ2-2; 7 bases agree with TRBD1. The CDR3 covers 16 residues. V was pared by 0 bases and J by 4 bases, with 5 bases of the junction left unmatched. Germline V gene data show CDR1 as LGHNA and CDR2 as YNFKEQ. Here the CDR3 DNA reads TGTGCCAGCAGCCAAGAAGACAGGGCCACCACCGGGGAGCTGTTTTTT. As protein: CASSQEDRATTGELFF.

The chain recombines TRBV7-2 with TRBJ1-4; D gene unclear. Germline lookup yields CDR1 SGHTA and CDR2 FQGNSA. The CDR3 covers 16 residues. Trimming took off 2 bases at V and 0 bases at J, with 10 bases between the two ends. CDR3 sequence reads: CASSLSALATNEKLFF. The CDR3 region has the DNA TGTGCCAGCAGCTTATCAGCGCTTGCAACTAATGAAAAACTGTTTTTT.

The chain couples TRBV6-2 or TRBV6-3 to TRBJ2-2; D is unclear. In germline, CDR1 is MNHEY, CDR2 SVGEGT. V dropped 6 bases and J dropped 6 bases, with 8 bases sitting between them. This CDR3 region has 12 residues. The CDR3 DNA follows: TGTGCCAGCAGACTTTCGGCCGGGGAGCTGTTTTTT. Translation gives CASRLSAGELFF.

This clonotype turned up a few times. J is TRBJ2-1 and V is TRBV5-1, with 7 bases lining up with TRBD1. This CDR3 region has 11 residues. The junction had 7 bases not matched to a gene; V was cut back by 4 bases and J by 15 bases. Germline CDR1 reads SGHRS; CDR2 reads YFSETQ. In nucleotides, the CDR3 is TGCGCCAGCAGCCTCGACAGGGTATCGTTCTTC. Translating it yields CASSLDRVSFF.